Described below is a single TCR beta chain sequence and its context. How the authors handled the data: Estimation of nucleated cell counts was performed using reference gene primer amplification. Clones were sequenced by immunoSEQ multiplex PCR, and TCRdb holds only the in-frame ones, with some missing. Clone size and the V and J calls come from that table; the DNA yielded D and trimming. The sample has about 200,000 clones, 75% to 90% seen once. V was shortened by 6 bases and J by 2 bases, with 13 bases between the two germline ends. CDR1 and CDR2 (germline): MNHEY, SVGAGI. CDR3 size: 14 residues. This sample was taken from a study of blood T cell repertoires in COVID-19. The wider study: Material from acute and convalescent COVID-19 was sourced from the United States, Italy and Spain.

The sequence was collected from a man aged 35-49 years with acute or convalescent COVID-19. What was sequenced was peripheral blood. The chain is built from TRBV6-5 and TRBJ1-2; no firm D call. CDR3 coding DNA: TGTGCCAGCAGCCACGTCCGGGTAAACTATGGCTACACCTTC. The encoded protein is CASSHVRVNYGYTF.